These 23 T cell receptor beta chains originate from one sample sequenced in a study of T cell responses to AZD1222 COVID-19 vaccine. TCRdb keeps only in-frame clones here, not all; method: immunoSEQ multiplex PCR. The data show approximately 140,000 clones, with approximately 90% seen just once and approximately 3% held by the top ten. Sequenced here: peripheral blood, sampled on day 0 of AZD1222 vaccination. These receptors all stem from an adult in good health.

The chain carries TRBV7-6 and TRBJ2-1; 7 nucleotides match TRBD2. There are 15 residues in the CDR3. The J segment lost 9 bases and the V segment lost 3 bases, leaving 11 bases of the junction unmatched. Germline V gives CDR1 SGHVS, CDR2 FNYEAQ. Written as DNA, the CDR3 is TGTGCCAGCAGCTTCCAAGGACTAGGGGAGGGTGAGCAGTTCTTC. Residues: CASSFQGLGEGEQFF.

The chain carries TRBV27 and TRBJ1-4, with 9 bases matching TRBD1. Germline loops: CDR1 MNHEY, CDR2 SMNVEV (reference sequence). Germline trimming cut 1 base from V and 7 bases from J; bases unmatched to any gene: 4. This CDR3 has 15 amino acids. The CDR3 loop is CASSLLGQGSEKLFF. The CDR3 nucleotides read TGTGCCAGCAGTTTATTGGGACAGGGATCTGAAAAACTGTTTTTT.

The chain couples TRBV4-3 to TRBJ2-3; 9 bases map to TRBD1. The V segment lost 2 bases and the J segment 2 bases; nucleotides outside the gene matches: 5. From germline, CDR1 is LGHNA and CDR2 YSLEER. This CDR3 has 16 amino acids. CDR3 nucleotides: TGCGCCAGCAGCCAACTCGGGACAGGGTCCACAGATACGCAGTATTTT. Translating it yields CASSQLGTGSTDTQYF.

This chain joins TRBV28 and TRBJ1-4, with D perhaps TRBD1 (5 bases). V was trimmed by 7 bases and J by 2 bases, leaving 17 bases between them. Germline V gene lookup returns CDR1 MDHEN and CDR2 SYDVKM. The CDR3 spans 16 residues. In DNA form, the CDR3 reads TGTGCCAGCACCCTTGCCGGGGCAGTGACTAATGAAAAACTGTTTTTT. It specifies CASTLAGAVTNEKLFF. Variable domain in full (rest from reference TRBV28 and TRBJ1-4): DVKVTQSSRYLVKRTGEKVFLECVQDMDHENMFWYRQDPGLGLRLIYFSYDVKMKEKGDIPEGYSVSREKKERFSLILESASTNQTSMYLCASTLAGAVTNEKLFFGSGTQLSVL.

The rearrangement uses TRBV7-9 and TRBJ2-1, with TRBD2 matching over 9 bases. The CDR3 contains 17 residues. Germline V lookup: CDR1 SEHNR, CDR2 FQNEAQ (reference sequence). V dropped 4 bases and J dropped 3; count of bases not matched to a gene: 10. The CDR3 protein is CASSSPTSGDLYNEQFF. In DNA, the CDR3 is TGTGCCAGCAGCTCCCCGACTAGCGGAGACCTCTACAATGAGCAGTTCTTC. Full variable domain (outside the CDR3, taken from reference TRBV7-9 and TRBJ2-1): DTGVSQNPRHKITKRGQNVTFRCDPISEHNRLYWYRQTLGQGPEFLTYFQNEAQLEKSRLLSDRFSAERPKGSFSTLEIQRTEQGDSAMYLCASSSPTSGDLYNEQFFGPGTRLTVL.

The gene calls are TRBV5-5 and TRBJ2-3; D ambiguous. CDR1 is SGHKS, CDR2 YYEKEE, per germline (reference sequence). This CDR3 has 17 amino acids. Trimming stripped 4 bases from V and 0 bases from J, with 18 bases between. CDR3 DNA sequence: TGTGCCAGCAGCAAGTACCCAGGTACTTCTAGCACAGATACGCAGTATTTT. Translated: CASSKYPGTSSTDTQYF. The full variable domain, its missing parts supplied by reference TRBV5-5 and TRBJ2-3, is DAGVTQSPTHLIKTRGQQVTLRCSPISGHKSVSWYQQVLGQGPQFIFQYYEKEERGRGNFPDRFSARQFPNYSSELNVNALLLGDSALYLCASSKYPGTSSTDTQYFGPGTRLTVL.

The V gene is TRBV19, the J gene TRBJ1-1; TRBD1 is a possible D gene (6 bases). CDR3 length: 14 amino acids. Germline V CDR1 and CDR2: LNHDA, SQIVND (reference sequence). V was trimmed by 1 base and J by 6 bases, leaving 12 bases between them. The CDR3: CASSIALQGSEAFF. CDR3 DNA: TGTGCCAGTAGTATAGCCCTACAGGGTTCTGAAGCTTTCTTT. The variable domain in full, with the rest retrieved from reference TRBV19 and TRBJ1-1, is DGGITQSPKYLFRKEGQNVTLSCEQNLNHDAMYWYRQDPGQGLRLIYYSQIVNDFQKGDIAEGYSVSREKKESFPLTVTSAQKNPTAFYLCASSIALQGSEAFFGQGTRLTVV.

The chain carries TRBV2 and TRBJ1-3; D is uncertain. Trimming stripped 6 bases from V and 0 bases from J, with 12 bases between. The CDR3 sequence is 15 residues long. Germline V CDR1 and CDR2: SNHLY, FYNNEI. The CDR3 here is CASRGRTSSGNTIYF. The CDR3 nucleotides read TGTGCCAGCAGGGGTCGGACCTCCTCTGGAAACACCATATATTTT.

The rearrangement joins TRBV6-5 to TRBJ2-1; 7 nucleotides line up with TRBD1. The CDR3 extends over 12 amino acids. Trimming took 3 bases from V and 11 from J; bases not matched to a gene: 4. Germline V lookup: CDR1 MNHEY, CDR2 SVGAGI. The CDR3 DNA follows: TGTGCCAGCAGTTATGACAGGGCGCAGCAGTTCTTC. It specifies CASSYDRAQQFF.

The rearrangement links TRBV5-1 to TRBJ2-4; perhaps D is TRBD1 or TRBD2 (6 bases each). CDR3 length: 14 amino acids. The V and J ends lost 6 bases and 2 bases respectively, with 12 bases between them. Germline V gene data show CDR1 as SGHRS and CDR2 as YFSETQ. CDR3 in DNA: TGCGCCAGCAAGGGGGGAGGACCCAAAAACATTCAGTACTTC. Translating it yields CASKGGGPKNIQYF.

The chain joins TRBV5-3 to TRBJ2-7, with 8 bases identical to TRBD1. TRBV5-3 is placed among ORFs of uncertain function. The junction had 5 bases not matched to a gene; V was cut back by 4 bases and J by 2 bases. The CDR3 covers 14 residues. CDR3 DNA sequence: TGTGCCAGAAGCCCGGACAGGGTACCCTACGAGCAGTACTTC. It codes for CARSPDRVPYEQYF.

Regarding this clone: The limits of the CDR3 on the DNA are not certain, so only TCRdb's listed CDR3 is given. The chain is built from TRBV7-8 and TRBJ1-2. The CDR3 extends over 14 residues, inclusive of both ends. In germline, CDR1 is SGHVS, CDR2 FQNEAQ. The CDR3 loop reads CASSLVVGTGAGTF.

V usage is TRBV7-2 and J usage is TRBJ2-7; D not resolved. CDR3 length: 11 amino acids. CDR1 SGHTA and CDR2 FQGNSA come from the germline V gene. Deletions cut 6 bases from V and 6 bases from J, with 9 bases between. The CDR3 here is CASRVGSEQYF. CDR3 coding DNA: TGTGCCAGCAGGGTGGGAAGCGAGCAGTACTTC.

The rearrangement joins TRBV5-1 to TRBJ1-2; possible D gene TRBD1, 5 bases. Germline V gene data show CDR1 as SGHRS and CDR2 as YFSETQ. The germline V and J ends were trimmed by 4 bases and 4 bases, with 17 bases remaining between them. This CDR3 contains 15 residues. The CDR3 region has the DNA TGCGCCAGCAGCCAGGGAGCACTCAGCTCCTATGGCTACACCTTC. Its translation is CASSQGALSSYGYTF.

The chain recombines TRBV29-1 with TRBJ1-2; 7 bases align to TRBD1. CDR3 size: 16 residues. CDR1 and CDR2 from the germline V gene are SQVTM and ANQGSEA. J was trimmed by 1 base and V by 2 bases; bases with no gene match: 10. The CDR3 sequence: CSVEKAQGDRNYGYTF. The CDR3 DNA is TGCAGCGTTGAAAAGGCCCAGGGGGACCGTAACTATGGCTACACCTTC.

The chain links TRBV24-1 to TRBJ2-7; no clear D. V was trimmed by 5 bases and J by 3 bases, leaving 13 bases between them. Germline CDR1 KGHDR, CDR2 SFDVKD. The CDR3 length is 14 residues. DNA of the CDR3: TGTGCCACCAGTGGGGGTCCGGATTACTACGAGCAGTACTTC. Translated: CATSGGPDYYEQYF.

The V gene is TRBV19, the J gene TRBJ1-6, with TRBD1 as a possible D gene (6 bases). Trimming removed 3 bases at V and 4 bases at J, with 10 bases between. Germline V lookup: CDR1 LNHDA, CDR2 SQIVND (reference sequence). The CDR3 contains 15 residues. The CDR3 nucleotides read TGTGCCAGTAGTATGCCGACAGGATATAATTCACCCCTCCACTTT. This translates into CASSMPTGYNSPLHF.

The rearrangement links TRBV11-1 to TRBJ2-7, with a weak D call TRBD1 (5 bases). The germline V and J ends were trimmed by 5 bases and 3 bases, with 14 bases remaining between them. Looked up from germline, CDR1 is SGHAT and CDR2 is FQDESV (reference sequence). This CDR3 comprises 14 residues. The CDR3 DNA reads as TGTGCCAGCAGCCCCCGAACAGGCGGCTACGAGCAGTACTTC. Its translation: CASSPRTGGYEQYF.

V gene TRBV5-1 combines with J gene TRBJ1-5, with D possibly TRBD1 on 5 matching bases. Trimming cost V 0 bases and J 4 bases, with 20 bases left between them. This CDR3 is built from 18 residues. Germline V gene sequence: CDR1 SGHRS, CDR2 YFSETQ. CDR3 region: CASSLGASLGTQNQPQHF. The CDR3 bases are TGCGCCAGCAGCTTGGGGGCTTCGTTAGGGACTCAGAATCAGCCCCAGCATTTT.

This sequence joins TRBV5-1 and TRBJ2-1; TRBD1 matches 7 bases. The J segment lost 3 bases and the V segment lost 0 bases, leaving 0 bases of the junction unmatched. The CDR3 is 14 residues long. Looked up from germline, CDR1 is SGHRS and CDR2 is YFSETQ. The CDR3 bases are TGCGCCAGCAGCTTGGGGACAGGCTACAATGAGCAGTTCTTC. It codes for CASSLGTGYNEQFF.

This clone has only one observation. The V gene is TRBV18, the J gene TRBJ2-7; tentatively, D is TRBD2 (5 bases). Trimming took off 2 bases at V and 6 bases at J, with 14 bases between the two ends. Germline V lookup: CDR1 KGHSH, CDR2 LQKENI. The CDR3 length is 14 residues. CDR3 DNA sequence: TGTGCCAGCTCACCATCCGGGGTAGAAGGCGAGCAGTACTTC. Protein product: CASSPSGVEGEQYF.

The chain recombines TRBV24-1 with TRBJ1-4, with D maybe TRBD1 (5 bases). The CDR3 is 15 residues long. Trimming pared 3 bases from V and 8 bases from J, leaving 15 bases between. Germline CDR1 reads KGHDR; CDR2 reads SFDVKD. The DNA for the CDR3 is TGTGCCACCAGTGATGGGGGAAGCTTTGGAGAAAAACTGTTTTTT. It translates to CATSDGGSFGEKLFF.

The chain employs TRBV7-2 and TRBJ2-1; 8 positions match TRBD2. Germline trimming cut 5 bases from V and 4 bases from J; bases unmatched to any gene: 13. This CDR3 has 17 residues. Germline V lookup: CDR1 SGHTA, CDR2 FQGNSA. The CDR3: CASSLFLIRGGYNEQFF. The CDR3 coding sequence is TGTGCCAGCAGCCTCTTTCTGATCCGGGGGGGGTACAATGAGCAGTTCTTC.